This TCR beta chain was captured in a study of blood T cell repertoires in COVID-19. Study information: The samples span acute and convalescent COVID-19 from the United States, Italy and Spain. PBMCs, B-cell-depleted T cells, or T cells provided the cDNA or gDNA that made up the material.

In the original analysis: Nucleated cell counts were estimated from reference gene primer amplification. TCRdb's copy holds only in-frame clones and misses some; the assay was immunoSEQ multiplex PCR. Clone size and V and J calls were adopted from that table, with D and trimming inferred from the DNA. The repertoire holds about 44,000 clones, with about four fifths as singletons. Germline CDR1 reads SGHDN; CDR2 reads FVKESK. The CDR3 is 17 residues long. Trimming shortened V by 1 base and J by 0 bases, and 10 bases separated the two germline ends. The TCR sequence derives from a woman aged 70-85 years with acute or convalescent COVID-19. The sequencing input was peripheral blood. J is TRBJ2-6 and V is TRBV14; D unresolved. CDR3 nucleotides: TGTGCCAGCAGCCAAGTCCCCGGTTTCTCTGGGGCCAACGTCCTGACTTTC. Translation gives CASSQVPGFSGANVLTF. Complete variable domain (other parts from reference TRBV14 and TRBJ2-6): EAGVTQFPSHSVIEKGQTVTLRCDPISGHDNLYWYRRVMGKEIKFLLHFVKESKQDESGMPNNRFLAERTGGTYSTLKVQPAELEDSGVYFCASSQVPGFSGANVLTFGAGSRLTVL.